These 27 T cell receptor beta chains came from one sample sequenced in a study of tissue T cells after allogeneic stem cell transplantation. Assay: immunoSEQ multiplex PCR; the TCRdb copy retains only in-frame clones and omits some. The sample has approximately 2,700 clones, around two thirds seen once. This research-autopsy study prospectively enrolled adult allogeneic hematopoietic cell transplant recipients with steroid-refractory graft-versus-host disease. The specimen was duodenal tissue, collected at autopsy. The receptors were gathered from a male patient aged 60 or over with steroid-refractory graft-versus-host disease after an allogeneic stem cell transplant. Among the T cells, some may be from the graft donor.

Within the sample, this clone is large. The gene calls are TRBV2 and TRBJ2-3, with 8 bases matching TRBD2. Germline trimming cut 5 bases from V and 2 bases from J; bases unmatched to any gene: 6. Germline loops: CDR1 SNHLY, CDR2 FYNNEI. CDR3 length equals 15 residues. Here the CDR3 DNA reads TGTGCCAGCAGTCCCGGGACTAGTTCCACAGATACGCAGTATTTT. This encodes CASSPGTSSTDTQYF.

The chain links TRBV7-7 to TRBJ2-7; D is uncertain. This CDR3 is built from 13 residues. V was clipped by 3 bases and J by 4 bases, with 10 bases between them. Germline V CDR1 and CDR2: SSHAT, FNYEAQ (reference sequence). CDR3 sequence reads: CASSFGDEYEQYF. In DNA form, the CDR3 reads TGTGCCAGCAGCTTTGGCGACGAATACGAGCAGTACTTC.

CDR3 in amino acids: CASSLVPLRQGQTEAFF. In DNA form, the CDR3 reads TGCGCCAGCAGCTTGGTTCCACTCCGACAGGGTCAAACTGAAGCTTTCTTT. This chain joins TRBV5-1 and TRBJ1-1; TRBD1 matches 7 bases. The ends lost 0 bases at V and 5 bases at J; junction bases unmatched: 13. This CDR3 comprises 17 residues. Germline CDR1 reads SGHRS; CDR2 reads YFSETQ.

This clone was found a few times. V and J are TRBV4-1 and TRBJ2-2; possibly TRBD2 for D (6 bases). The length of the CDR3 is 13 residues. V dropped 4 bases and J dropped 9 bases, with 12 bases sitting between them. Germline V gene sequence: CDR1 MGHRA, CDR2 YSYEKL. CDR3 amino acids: CASSLGEERELFF. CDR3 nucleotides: TGCGCCAGCAGCCTGGGGGAGGAAAGGGAGCTGTTTTTT.

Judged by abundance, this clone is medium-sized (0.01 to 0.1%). CDR3 region: CASSLNLDTQYF. The CDR3 DNA reads TGTGCCAGCAGTTTAAACCTAGATACGCAGTATTTT. The V call is TRBV27, the J call TRBJ2-3; no clear D. Germline CDR1 and CDR2: MNHEY and SMNVEV (reference sequence). The CDR3 extends over 12 amino acids. Trimming took 2 bases from V and 5 from J, leaving 5 bases between them.

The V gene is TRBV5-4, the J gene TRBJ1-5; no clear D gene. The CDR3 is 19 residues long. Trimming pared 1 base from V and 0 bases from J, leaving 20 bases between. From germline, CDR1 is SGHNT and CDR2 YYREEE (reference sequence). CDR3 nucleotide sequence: TGTGCCAGCAGCTTGAGGGCAGCGTGGAGTCGGGATAGCAATCAGCCCCAGCATTTT. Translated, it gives CASSLRAAWSRDSNQPQHF.

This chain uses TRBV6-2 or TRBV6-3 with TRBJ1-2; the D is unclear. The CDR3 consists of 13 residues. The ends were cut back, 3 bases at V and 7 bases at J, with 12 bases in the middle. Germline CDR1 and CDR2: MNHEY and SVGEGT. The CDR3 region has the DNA TGTGCCAGCAGTTATTCCCAGGAACGTGGCTACACCTTC. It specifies CASSYSQERGYTF.

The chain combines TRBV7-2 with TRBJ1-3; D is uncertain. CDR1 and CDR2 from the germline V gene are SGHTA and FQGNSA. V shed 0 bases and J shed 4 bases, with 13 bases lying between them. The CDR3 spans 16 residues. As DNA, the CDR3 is TGTGCCAGCAGCTTAGCACGAGGGAAGACCGGAAACACCATATATTTT. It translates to CASSLARGKTGNTIYF.

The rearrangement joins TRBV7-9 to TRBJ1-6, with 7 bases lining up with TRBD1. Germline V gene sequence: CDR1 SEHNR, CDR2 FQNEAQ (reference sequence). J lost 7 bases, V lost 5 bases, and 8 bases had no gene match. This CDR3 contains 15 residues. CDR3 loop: CASSLTGPGNSPLHF. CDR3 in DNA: TGTGCCAGCAGCCTGACAGGGCCTGGGAATTCACCCCTCCACTTT.

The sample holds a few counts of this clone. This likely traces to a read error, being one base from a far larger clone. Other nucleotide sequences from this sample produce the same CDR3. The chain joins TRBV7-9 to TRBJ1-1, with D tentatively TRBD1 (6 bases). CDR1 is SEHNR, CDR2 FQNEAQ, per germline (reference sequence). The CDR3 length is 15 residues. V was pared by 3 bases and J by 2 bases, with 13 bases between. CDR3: CASSLGLGGNTEAFF. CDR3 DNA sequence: TGTGCCAGCAGCTTGGGCCTGGGGGGCAACACTGAAGCTTTCTTT.

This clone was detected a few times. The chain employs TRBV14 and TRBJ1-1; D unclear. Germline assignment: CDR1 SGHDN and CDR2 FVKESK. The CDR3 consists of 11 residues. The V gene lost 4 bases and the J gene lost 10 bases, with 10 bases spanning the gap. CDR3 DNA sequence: TGTGCCAGCAGCCCATTTGTAGGAGCTTTCTTT. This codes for CASSPFVGAFF.

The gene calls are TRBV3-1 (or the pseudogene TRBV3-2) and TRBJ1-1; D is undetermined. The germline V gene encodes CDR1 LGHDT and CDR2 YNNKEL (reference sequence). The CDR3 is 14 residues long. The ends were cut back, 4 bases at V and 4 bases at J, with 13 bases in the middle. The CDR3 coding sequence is TGTGCCAGCAGCCCGAGATTCGCGGGCACTGAAGCTTTCTTT. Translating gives CASSPRFAGTEAFF.

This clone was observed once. The CDR3 DNA reads TGTGCCAGCAGGAACGCAGGGGAAGAGACCCAGTACTTC. It yields the protein CASRNAGEETQYF. The V call is TRBV28, the J call TRBJ2-5; D perhaps matches TRBD1 (6 bases). The CDR3 contains 13 residues. Germline CDR1 and CDR2: MDHEN and SYDVKM. The V and J ends lost 6 bases and 3 bases respectively, with 11 bases between them.

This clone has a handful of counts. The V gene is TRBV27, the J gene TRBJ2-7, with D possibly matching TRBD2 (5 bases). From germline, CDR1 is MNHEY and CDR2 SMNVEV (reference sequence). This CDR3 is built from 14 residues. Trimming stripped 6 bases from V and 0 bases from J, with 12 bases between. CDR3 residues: CASRVSADSYEQYF. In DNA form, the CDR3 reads TGTGCCAGCAGGGTTAGCGCCGACTCCTACGAGCAGTACTTC.

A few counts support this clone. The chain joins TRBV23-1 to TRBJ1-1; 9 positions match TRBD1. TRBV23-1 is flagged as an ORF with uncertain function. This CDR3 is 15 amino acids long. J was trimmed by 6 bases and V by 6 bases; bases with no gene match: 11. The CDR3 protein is CASSQGTGRSPEAFF. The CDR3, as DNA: TGCGCCAGCAGCCAGGGGACAGGGAGGAGCCCTGAAGCTTTCTTT.

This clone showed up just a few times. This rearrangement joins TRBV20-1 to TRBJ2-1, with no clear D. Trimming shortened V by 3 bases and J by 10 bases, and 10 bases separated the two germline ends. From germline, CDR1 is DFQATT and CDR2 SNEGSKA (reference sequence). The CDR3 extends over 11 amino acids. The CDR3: CSARDAREQFF. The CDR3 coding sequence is TGCAGTGCTAGGGATGCAAGGGAGCAGTTCTTC.

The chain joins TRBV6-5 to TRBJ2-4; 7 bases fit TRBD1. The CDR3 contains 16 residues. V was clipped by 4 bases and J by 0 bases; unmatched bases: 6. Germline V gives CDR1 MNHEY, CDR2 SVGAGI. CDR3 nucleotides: TGTGCCAGCAGTTTAACAGGGGCCATAGCCAAAAACATTCAGTACTTC. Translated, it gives CASSLTGAIAKNIQYF.

CDR3 in amino acids: CASSQDPGYSSGANVLTF. The CDR3, as DNA: TGTGCCAGCAGCCAAGATCCAGGGTATAGCTCTGGGGCCAACGTCCTGACTTTC. The chain carries TRBV4-2 and TRBJ2-6; possibly TRBD1 for D (5 bases). In germline, CDR1 is LGHNA, CDR2 YNFKEQ. V was trimmed by 0 bases and J by 0 bases, leaving 12 bases between them. This CDR3 has 18 residues.

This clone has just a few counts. In nucleotides, the CDR3 is TGTGCCAGCAGCTTAAGGTCGTCGGGAGTTAATCCATTTACTGCGTATCCCACAGATACGCAGTATTTT. Its translation: CASSLRSSGVNPFTAYPTDTQYF. The V gene is TRBV7-3, the J gene TRBJ2-3; D might be TRBD2 (6 bases). The CDR3 consists of 23 residues. Germline V gene data show CDR1 as SGHTA and CDR2 as FQGTGA. Trimming removed 1 base from V and 2 bases from J, with 34 bases in between.

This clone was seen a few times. CDR3 region: CASSIQGSIYF. In nucleotides, the CDR3 is TGTGCCAGCAGTATTCAGGGGTCCATATATTTT. V usage is TRBV6-5 and J usage is TRBJ1-3, with D possibly TRBD1 on 6 matching bases. V was clipped by 5 bases and J by 11 bases, with 10 bases between them. The CDR3 has 11 amino acids. The germline gives CDR1 MNHEY, CDR2 SVGAGI.

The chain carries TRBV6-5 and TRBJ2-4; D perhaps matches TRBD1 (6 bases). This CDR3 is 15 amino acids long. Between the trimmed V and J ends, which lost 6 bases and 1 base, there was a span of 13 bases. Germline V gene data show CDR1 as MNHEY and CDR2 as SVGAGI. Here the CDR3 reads CASRAGEGAKNIQYF. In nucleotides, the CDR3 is TGTGCCAGCAGAGCAGGGGAAGGGGCCAAAAACATTCAGTACTTC.

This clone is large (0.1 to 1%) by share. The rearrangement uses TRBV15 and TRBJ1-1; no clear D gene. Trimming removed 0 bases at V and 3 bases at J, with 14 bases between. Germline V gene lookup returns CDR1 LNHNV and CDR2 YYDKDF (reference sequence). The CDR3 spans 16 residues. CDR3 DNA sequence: TGTGCCACCAGCAGAGAAATCGGGAGGTTGGACACTGAAGCTTTCTTT. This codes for CATSREIGRLDTEAFF.

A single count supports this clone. The CDR3 DNA sequence: TGTGCCACTCGGTCGGGGATGAACACTGAAGCTTTCTTT. Encoded protein: CATRSGMNTEAFF. The chain combines TRBV7-9 with TRBJ1-1; D unresolved. Germline V gives CDR1 SEHNR, CDR2 FQNEAQ (reference sequence). V lost 10 bases and J 0 bases, leaving 12 bases between the germline ends. CDR3 length: 13 residues.

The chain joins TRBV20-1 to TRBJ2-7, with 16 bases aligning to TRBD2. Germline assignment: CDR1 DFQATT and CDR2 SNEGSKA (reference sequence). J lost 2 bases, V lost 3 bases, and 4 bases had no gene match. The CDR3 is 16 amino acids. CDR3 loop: CSASPGLAGGPYEQYF. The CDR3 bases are TGCAGTGCTAGTCCGGGACTAGCGGGGGGGCCCTACGAGCAGTACTTC.

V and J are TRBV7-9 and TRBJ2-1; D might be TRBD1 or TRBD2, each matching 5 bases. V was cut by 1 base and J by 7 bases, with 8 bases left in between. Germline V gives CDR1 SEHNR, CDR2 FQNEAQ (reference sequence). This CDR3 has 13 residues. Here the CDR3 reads CASSLGGTNEQFF. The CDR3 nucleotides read TGTGCCAGCAGCTTAGGTGGGACGAATGAGCAGTTCTTC.

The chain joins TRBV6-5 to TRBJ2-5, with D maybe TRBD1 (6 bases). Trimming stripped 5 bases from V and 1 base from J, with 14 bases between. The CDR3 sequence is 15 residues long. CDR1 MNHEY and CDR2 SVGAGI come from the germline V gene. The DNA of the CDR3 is TGTGCCAGCAGTCGCCCAGGGGCAGTCCAAGAGACCCAGTACTTC. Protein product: CASSRPGAVQETQYF.

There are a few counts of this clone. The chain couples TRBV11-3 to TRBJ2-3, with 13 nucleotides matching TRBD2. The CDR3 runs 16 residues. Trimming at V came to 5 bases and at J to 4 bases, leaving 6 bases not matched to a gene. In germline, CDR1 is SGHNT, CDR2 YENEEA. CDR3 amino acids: CASSLRTSGGADTQYF. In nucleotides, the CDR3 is TGTGCCAGCAGCCTACGGACTAGCGGGGGAGCAGATACGCAGTATTTT.